Shown below are 13 T cell receptor beta chains from a single sample sequenced in a study of monozygotic twins with inflammatory bowel disease (dated by TCRdb to between 2018 and 2020). The library was produced with 5' RACE. This sample was sequenced with an Illumina HiSeq 2500. TCRdb reprocessed the reads and lists each CDR3 protein sequence as a single entry, with no DNA. The sample's records list fewer than 550,000 distinct CDR3 sequences. The biggest ten clones account for about 2.3% of the sample. Specimen: blood. These receptors came from a human donor with ulcerative colitis or Crohn's disease, or a healthy co-twin of an affected twin (not recorded which).

The chain couples TRBV7-2 to TRBJ2-5; TCRdb designates TRBD2, a call that cannot be tested without DNA. CDR3 length equals 17 residues. CDR1 is SGHTA and CDR2 is FQGNSA in the germline V gene. This chain's CDR3 is CASSLGPASGGQETQYF.

This chain links TRBV25-1 with TRBJ1-2. Germline CDR1 MGHDK, CDR2 SYGVNS. This CDR3 comprises 15 residues. The CDR3 sequence: CASSESGAPNYGFTF.

J is TRBJ2-5 and V is TRBV5-1; TCRdb designates TRBD1, a call that cannot be tested without DNA. Germline V gene data show CDR1 as SGHRS and CDR2 as YFSETQ. The CDR3 loop spans 14 amino acids. CDR3 in amino acids: CASSRGVKGETQYF.

The chain employs TRBV5-5 and TRBJ1-6; TCRdb designates TRBD1, a call that cannot be tested without DNA. CDR3 length: 14 residues. Germline V lookup: CDR1 SGHKS, CDR2 YYEKEE (reference sequence). The chain's CDR3 is CASSLTGIDSPLHF.

V and J are TRBV7-6 and TRBJ2-5. The CDR3 extends over 14 amino acids. Germline CDR1 and CDR2: SGHVS and FNYEAQ. This CDR3 reads CASSIDMYQETQYF. Full variable domain (missing parts from reference TRBV7-6 and TRBJ2-5): GAGVSQSPRYKVTKRGQDVALRCDPISGHVSLYWYRQALGQGPEFLTYFNYEAQQDKSGLPNDRFSAERPEGSISTLTIQRTEQRDSAMYRCASSIDMYQETQYFGPGTRLLVL.

The chain has TRBV12-5 and TRBJ1-6; the D call of TRBD1 rests on TCRdb alone, since no DNA is present to check it. Germline CDR1 and CDR2: LGHNT and FRNRAP. This CDR3 is built from 13 residues. This CDR3 is CATGQGKGSPLHF.

The rearrangement joins TRBV30 to TRBJ1-4. Germline V gene lookup returns CDR1 GTSNPN and CDR2 SVGIG (reference sequence). The CDR3 has 14 amino acids. The chain's CDR3 is CAWSDRVEEEKLFF.

The CDR3 is CSASIGREQFF. This sequence joins TRBV20-1 and TRBJ2-1; the TRBD1 assignment by TCRdb is unverifiable without DNA. The CDR3 runs 11 residues. Per germline, CDR1 DFQATT and CDR2 SNEGSKA (reference sequence).

The chain carries TRBV20-1 and TRBJ2-6; TCRdb's assignment of TRBD1 cannot be checked, as there is no DNA. Germline V gene lookup returns CDR1 DFQATT and CDR2 SNEGSKA (reference sequence). CDR3 length: 15 amino acids. This CDR3 reads CSAVTGGTGANVLTF.

The chain couples TRBV6-5 to TRBJ2-3; TCRdb's D call, TRBD2, is unchecked because there is no DNA. The germline CDR1 and CDR2 sequences are MNHEY and SVGAGI. The CDR3 runs to 16 residues. CDR3 loop: CASSYRGGVSTDTQYF.

The chain carries TRBV6-1 and TRBJ2-2; TCRdb reports TRBD1, a call that lacks DNA to check it against. The CDR3 runs to 15 residues. The germline V gene has CDR1 MNHNS and CDR2 SASEGT. CDR3 amino acids: CASRTGQKNTGELFF.

The chain employs TRBV5-1 and TRBJ1-4; no DNA is available, so the TRBD1 call from TCRdb remains unchecked. Germline CDR1 SGHRS, CDR2 YFSETQ. This CDR3 contains 13 residues. The CDR3 sequence: CASSGTGDEKLFF. Together with reference TRBV5-1 and TRBJ1-4, the CDR3 gives the full variable domain: KAGVTQTPRYLIKTRGQQVTLSCSPISGHRSVSWYQQTPGQGLQFLFEYFSETQRNKGNFPGRFSGRQFSNSRSEMNVSTLELGDSALYLCASSGTGDEKLFFGSGTQLSVL.

CDR3 in amino acids: CASSYSPPESTEAFF. The rearrangement links TRBV6-5 to TRBJ1-1; without DNA, the TCRdb call of TRBD1 cannot be checked. Germline V gives CDR1 MNHEY, CDR2 SVGAGI. CDR3 size: 15 residues.